The sequence of this TCR beta chain was determined in a study of blood T cell repertoires in COVID-19. Study-wide context: Material from acute and convalescent COVID-19 was sourced from the United States, Italy and Spain. In each case, the material was cDNA or gDNA derived from T cells, B-cell-depleted T cells, or PBMCs.

Original handling: Amplification with reference gene primers provided the estimates of nucleated cell counts. TCRdb keeps only in-frame clones here, not all; method: immunoSEQ multiplex PCR. V, J and clone size were drawn from that table, and D and trimming were deduced from the DNA. The sample consists of 290,000 or so clones, around 90% of them appearing once. CDR1 is MNHEY and CDR2 is SVGAGI in the germline V gene. The CDR3 loop spans 14 amino acids. V lost 6 bases, J lost 0 bases, and 4 bases stayed unmatched. The source material was peripheral blood. The chain is built from TRBV6-5 and TRBJ1-1, with 7 bases that match TRBD1. This sequence was found in a man in his late teens or twenties with active or convalescent COVID-19. The CDR3 DNA reads TGTGCCAGCAGCGCCAGGGGGATGAACACTGAAGCTTTCTTT. Its translation: CASSARGMNTEAFF.